This TCR beta chain was observed in a study of long-term antiretroviral therapy in people with HIV. All donors provided no fewer than one pre-ART and no fewer than two post-ART PBMC samples. HIV-positive participants were all treated in the United States. Study-level points and caveats: It was observed that HIV repertoires exhibited narrower CDR3 length ranges than controls.

The CDR3 is 13 amino acids. Germline-derived CDR1 and CDR2 are SEHNR and FQNEAQ (reference sequence). V gave up 3 bases and J gave up 4 bases, with 8 bases separating them. Sequencing relied on immunoSEQ assay v3.0, run at survey level. The protocol was immunoSEQ multiplex PCR, while the TCRdb copy is restricted to in-frame clones and leaves out a portion. The sample yields approximately 20,000 clones, less than 80% seen once. Worth noting for this clone: Its antigen remains unknown.

This TCR was sampled from a middle-aged woman with HIV. The rearrangement uses TRBV7-9 and TRBJ2-3; D ambiguous. The source material was unsorted PBMCs, sampled 4.1 years after starting antiretroviral therapy. This chain's CDR3 is CASSFQASDTQYF. In DNA form, the CDR3 reads TGTGCCAGCAGCTTTCAGGCATCAGATACGCAGTATTTT.